This record covers a single TCR beta chain. Its antigen is undetermined. TCRdb re-called the reads through MiXCR, storing one row per CDR3 protein. The data show approximately 320,000 distinct CDR3 sequences, over 7.5% seen once. The sample is drawn from a study of T cell repertoires in cytomegalovirus infection. Study in general: CMV infection and matching HLA type were both indicated by public TCR beta signatures. The study's findings and limits: Ex vivo responses were dominated by HLA-C-restricted CMV-specific TCR beta clonotypes. Summed public TCR beta family frequency identified CMV carriers bearing the relevant HLA.

With 3 bases clipped from V and 0 bases from J, the junction kept 3 bases outside the gene matches. The CDR3 contains 14 residues. Per germline, CDR1 SGHRS and CDR2 YFSETQ. This receptor was identified in a human donor in good health (CMV status not recorded). Some clones in this sample may be carry-over from other donors' samples. Sequenced sample: PBMCs. The gene calls are TRBV5-1 and TRBJ2-7, with 7 bases that match TRBD1. The CDR3 region has the DNA TGCGCCAGCAGCTGGAAGGGGGCCTCCTACGAGCAGTACTTC. This encodes CASSWKGASYEQYF.